One and the same sample provided the 5 T cell receptor beta chains below, sequenced in a study of beta chain features in type 1 diabetes. Study-level results: Across all four CD4+ subsets, people with type 1 diabetes showed modestly shorter TCRB CDR3s.

The antigens these receptors bind are not known. Investigators reverse transcribed all isolated RNA, so they sequenced expressed TCRB transcripts. Repertoires were generated with immunoSEQ multiplex PCR, while TCRdb's copy carries only in-frame clones and drops some. Of around 180,000 clones listed, almost 8% were seen once; the top ten hold roughly 0.5%. Material for sequencing was central memory CD4+ T cells from blood. The receptors originated from a young man with type 1 diabetes.

This clone was recorded a few times. The V gene is TRBV5-1, the J gene TRBJ2-7, with TRBD2 as a possible D gene (6 bases). This CDR3 contains 15 residues. V dropped 4 bases and J dropped 3 bases, with 17 bases sitting between them. Germline-derived CDR1 and CDR2 are SGHRS and YFSETQ. This chain's CDR3 is CASSPSLGRNYEQYF. The CDR3 DNA reads as TGCGCCAGCAGCCCGTCGTTGGGGAGGAACTACGAGCAGTACTTC.

CDR3 in DNA: TGTGCCAGCAGCCCATGGACAGGGGAGTACACTGAAGCTTTCTTT. Translated: CASSPWTGEYTEAFF. The chain carries TRBV11-1 and TRBJ1-1; 9 bases fit TRBD1. V was clipped by 5 bases and J by 3 bases; unmatched bases: 7. CDR1 is SGHAT, CDR2 FQDESV, per germline (reference sequence). The CDR3 is 15 amino acids.

This clone was found a few times. The rearrangement joins TRBV7-2 to TRBJ1-2; TRBD1 might be the D (5 bases). The V end lost 5 bases, the J end lost 2 bases, and 18 bases lay between the germline ends. The CDR3 runs to 16 residues. Germline V gene data show CDR1 as SGHTA and CDR2 as FQGNSA. CDR3: CASSPRTGGTNYGYTF. For the CDR3, the DNA is TGTGCCAGCAGCCCGAGGACTGGAGGGACCAACTATGGCTACACCTTC.

In DNA, the CDR3 is TGTGCCAGCAGCCTCACGGGACAGGGCAATGAGCAGTTCTTC. Its protein is CASSLTGQGNEQFF. This chain links TRBV6-1 with TRBJ2-1; 9 nucleotides align to TRBD1. The CDR3 has 14 residues. Germline CDR1 reads MNHNS; CDR2 reads SASEGT. Losses at the gene ends were 6 bases for V and 6 bases for J; bases not matched to a gene: 6.

The gene calls are TRBV7-9 and TRBJ1-2; D is possibly TRBD1 (6 bases). The CDR3 covers 14 residues. Trimming shortened V by 5 bases and J by 6 bases, and 16 bases separated the two germline ends. Looked up from germline, CDR1 is SEHNR and CDR2 is FQNEAQ (reference sequence). CDR3 region: CASSTRQEQDGYTF. The CDR3 DNA is TGTGCCAGCAGCACAAGACAGGAACAGGATGGCTACACCTTC.